This T cell receptor (beta chain) derives from a study of regulatory T cells in long-lasting Graves disease. As for time point: newly diagnosed GD, antithyroid drugs for less than 3 months. The TCR library was made from RNA that had been extracted from PBMCs in TRIzol. The diagnosis of Graves' disease used American Thyroid Association guidelines. The authors drew patients from an endocrinology department in Xi'an, China. Peripheral blood, at 8 to 9 milliliters, went into EDTA tubes. According to the study, TCR beta libraries were built with iRepertoire HTBI primers and CDR3-region Arm-PCR. TCRdb redid the calling of the multiplex PCR reads with MiXCR, one entry per CDR3 protein. The sample shows approximately 230,000 distinct CDR3 sequences, around 20% of them seen only once. Sequences were derived from peripheral blood mononuclear cells (PBMCs), sampled at new diagnosis, from a patient treated with antithyroid drugs. The receptor's source is a female donor with Graves disease.

The CDR3: CASSLERLAASTDTQYF. The CDR3 region has the DNA TGTGCCAGCAGTCTCGAACGACTAGCAGCTAGCACAGATACGCAGTATTTT. This chain uses TRBV6-1 with TRBJ2-3; TRBD2 aligns across 7 bases. CDR3 length: 17 residues. CDR1 and CDR2 from the germline V gene are MNHNS and SASEGT. The ends lost 5 bases at V and 0 bases at J; junction bases unmatched: 11.